This T cell receptor beta chain is from a study of T cells after posttransplantation cyclophosphamide. General study points: Donor CD8+ memory clones often dominated recipient blood repertoires at later times. Tissue-infiltrating T cells from skin or gut overlapped little with blood T cells.

A marrow graft followed busulfan-fludarabine conditioning, with cyclophosphamide on days +3 and +4. Trimming took off 3 bases at V and 1 base at J, with 10 bases between the two ends. The V gene's germline CDR1 is SGHRS and CDR2 YFSETQ. The CDR3 runs 14 residues. For this clone: Its antigen is not identified.

Libraries were prepared by immunoSEQ multiplex PCR; TCRdb keeps only in-frame clonotypes and omits some of them. The sample carries approximately 11,000 clones, around four fifths recorded once. This specimen consisted of PBMCs, obtained approximately 1,900 days after allogeneic stem cell transplant with posttransplant cyclophosphamide. The chain combines TRBV5-1 with TRBJ1-1; tentative D call: TRBD1 (6 bases). This TCR was sampled from a female patient in her fifties or sixties who received an allogeneic stem cell transplant from a related donor, was CMV-positive, and had no GVHD. Some T cells may be supplied by the graft donor. CDR3 region: CASSSGQPNTEAFF. Here the CDR3 DNA reads TGCGCCAGCAGCTCCGGACAGCCGAACACTGAAGCTTTCTTT.